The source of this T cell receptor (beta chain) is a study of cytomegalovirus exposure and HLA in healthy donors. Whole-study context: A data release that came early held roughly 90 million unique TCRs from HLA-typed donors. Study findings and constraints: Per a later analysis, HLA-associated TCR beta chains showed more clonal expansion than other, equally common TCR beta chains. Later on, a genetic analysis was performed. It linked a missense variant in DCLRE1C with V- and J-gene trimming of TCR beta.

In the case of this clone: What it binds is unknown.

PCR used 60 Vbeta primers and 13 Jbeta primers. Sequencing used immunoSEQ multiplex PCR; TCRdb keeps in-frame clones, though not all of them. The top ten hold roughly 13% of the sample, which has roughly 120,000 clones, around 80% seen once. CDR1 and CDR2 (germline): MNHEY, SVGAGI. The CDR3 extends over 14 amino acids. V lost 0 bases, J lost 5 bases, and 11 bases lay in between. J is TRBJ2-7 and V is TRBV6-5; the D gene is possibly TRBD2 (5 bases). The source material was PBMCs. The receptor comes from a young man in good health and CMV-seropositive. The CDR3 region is CASSYSRDGNEQYF. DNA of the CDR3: TGTGCCAGCAGTTACTCCCGGGATGGTAACGAGCAGTACTTC.